This TCR beta chain was retrieved from a study of blood T cell repertoires in COVID-19. Method: immunoSEQ multiplex PCR; TCRdb's copy keeps in-frame clones and lacks some. Here the sample spans approximately 230,000 clones, about 88% being singletons. V lost 5 bases, J lost 4 bases, and 16 bases stayed unmatched. The CDR3 is 18 amino acids. Per the germline V gene, CDR1 is LNHDA and CDR2 is SQIVND (reference sequence). The origin of this receptor is a middle-aged woman who had recovered from COVID-19. The chain is built from TRBV19 and TRBJ1-5, with 8 bases lining up with TRBD1. The sequencing sample was made of peripheral blood. The CDR3 DNA follows: TGTGCCAGTAGTCGCCTGGACAGGGCGAATTTGCGAAATCAGCCCCAGCATTTT. Its protein is CASSRLDRANLRNQPQHF.